This TCR beta chain was sequenced in a study of CD8+ T cells in alopecia areata (dated by TCRdb to 2016 to 2018). About the study as a whole: Treated patients were enrolled in an open-label pilot trial of oral tofacitinib, 5 to 10 mg twice daily, for moderate-to-severe alopecia areata. Tofacitinib was given for 6 to 18 months, followed by 6 months of follow-up off drug to assess delayed response and recurrence. For the treated patients, the SALT score, which quantifies what percentage of scalp surface area is affected, served as the measure of disease severity. High-throughput TCRbeta sequencing was used to examine T cell clonal expansion in alopecia areata in both the C3H/HeJ mouse model and human patients. Human TCRbeta sequencing covered scalp tissue and sorted CD4+ and CD8+ peripheral blood T cells from patchy and totalis/universalis alopecia areata patients and healthy controls. Biopsies were taken from tofacitinib-treated patients at baseline and at 4 and 24 weeks of treatment, and a later scalp biopsy was taken in several of the tofacitinib-treated patients. Scalp clonality was compared across normal scalp (n=4), patchy alopecia areata scalp (n=8), and alopecia totalis/universalis scalp (n=8). RNA came from the PAXgene miRNA kit for fixed scalp, the miRNeasy kit for PBMCs, and the RNeasy kit for mouse skin. Amplification of TCRbeta CDR3 regions was done by immunoSEQ multiplex PCR using 35 Vbeta forward primers and 13 Jbeta reverse primers. Study-wide findings and limitations: Compared with normal scalp, lesional scalp, particularly in alopecia totalis/universalis, had higher clonality and more expanded CD8+ clones, which suggests antigenic drive. Resident alphabeta T cells in normal human skin are also sequenced, complicating scalp TCR repertoire analysis, unlike mouse skin dominated by gammadelta T cells. Because the treated cohort was small and included a single nonresponder, larger studies are needed to assess links between baseline CD8+ expansion and response. During tofacitinib treatment, many expanded lesional clones stuck around in both scalp and blood, and this persistence may partly explain why relapse happens after treatment is stopped. With tofacitinib, both scalp clonality and the number of expanded CD8+ clones among the top 100 scalp clones went down significantly. Compared with mice, TCR sequences shared between patients were less clear, possibly partly because of HLA diversity across the patient population.

This clone came up a few times. What this receptor recognizes is not known. The record has no base qualities; no much larger clone is one base away. What the treatment or condition label conveys for this sample: oral pan-JAK inhibitor, 5-10 mg twice daily. Lesional scalp punch biopsies and peripheral blood were obtained from alopecia areata patients. PBMCs were isolated by density centrifugation and stained for CD3, CD4 and CD8, after which CD4+ and CD8+ T cells were sorted on a FACSAria. Libraries were built with the immunoSEQ multiplex PCR assay. RNA was extracted from all samples and reverse transcribed into cDNA as template for TCR sequencing. SuperScript III was used for first-strand cDNA synthesis, primed with a 2:1 mix of oligo-dT and random hexamers. A synthetic immune receptor repertoire was used to assess amplification bias, and residual bias was removed computationally. The source study handled its data this way. Raw reads were preprocessed to remove errors, and CDR3 was defined according to IMGT conventions as the region from the conserved cysteine to phenylalanine. To get clonality, Shannon entropy was normalized by log2 of the number of productive unique TCRs and the result was subtracted from 1. Whether scalp clones were CD4 or CD8 was inferred by matching scalp TCRbeta sequences against CD4 and CD8 repertoires sorted from blood. Imported from immuneACCESS, the table was reduced by TCRdb to in-frame sequences with V and J called. These copies leave out some clones; in studies compared against another copy, an unresolved V gene accounts for under half, and the cause of the remainder is not known. The DNA gave D and trimming, while V, J and clone size come from that table. This sample comprises about 190,000 clones, less than 70% of them detected only once. Of the sample, 1.3% is held by the ten largest clones.

The TCR comes from a human donor with alopecia areata. The sequencing here drew on CD4+ T cells sorted from blood, taken at approximately week 50, from a patient treated with tofacitinib.

The CDR3 amino acid sequence is: CAWSVGSPGDQPQHF. The nucleotide sequence is TGTGCCTGGAGTGTCGGGTCTCCAGGGGATCAGCCCCAGCATTTT. Rearrangement joined TRBV30 to TRBJ1-5; TRBD1 is perhaps the D gene, given 6 matching bases. The CDR3 measures 15 amino acids from cysteine to phenylalanine. Just the 45-base CDR3 DNA is kept, in frame starting at base 1. Cut back by 0 bases and 5 bases, the V and J ends lie 14 bases apart. From a lookup of the germline V gene (reference sequence), CDR1 and CDR2 are GTSNPN and SVGIG.